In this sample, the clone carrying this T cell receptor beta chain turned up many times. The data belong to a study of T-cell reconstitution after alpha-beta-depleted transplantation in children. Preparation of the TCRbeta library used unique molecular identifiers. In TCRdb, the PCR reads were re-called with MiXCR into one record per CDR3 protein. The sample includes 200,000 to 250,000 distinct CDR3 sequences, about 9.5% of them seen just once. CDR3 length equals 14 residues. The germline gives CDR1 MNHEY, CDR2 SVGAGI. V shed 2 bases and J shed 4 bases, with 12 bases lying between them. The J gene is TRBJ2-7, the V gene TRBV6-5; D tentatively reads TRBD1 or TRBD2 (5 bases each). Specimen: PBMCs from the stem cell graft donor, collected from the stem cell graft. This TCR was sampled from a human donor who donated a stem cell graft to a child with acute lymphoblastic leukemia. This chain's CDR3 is CASSYPGRRYEQYF. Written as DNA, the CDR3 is TGTGCCAGCAGTTACCCGGGACGGCGATACGAGCAGTACTTC.